These 24 T cell receptor beta chains were all obtained from the same sample, sequenced in a study of blood T cell repertoires in COVID-19. The table came from immunoSEQ multiplex PCR; TCRdb's copy has only in-frame clones and leaves some out. Of a few hundred thousand clones listed, 88% are singletons. Material for sequencing was peripheral blood. The receptors originated from a woman in her 30s who had recovered from COVID-19.

The chain couples TRBV7-2 to TRBJ2-6, with D unresolved. This CDR3 is 16 amino acids long. Germline V gives CDR1 SGHTA, CDR2 FQGNSA. Trimming removed 5 bases from V and 0 bases from J, with 11 bases in between. The CDR3 sequence: CASSKIQDSGANVLTF. In DNA, the CDR3 is TGTGCCAGCAGCAAGATACAAGACTCTGGGGCCAACGTCCTGACTTTC.

This chain connects TRBV7-8 to TRBJ1-3; no firm D call. The CDR3 contains 15 residues. V lost 1 base and J lost 2, with 9 bases in between. From germline, CDR1 is SGHVS and CDR2 FQNEAQ. CDR3 sequence reads: CASSLEPGTGNTIYF. CDR3 DNA: TGTGCCAGCAGCTTAGAACCGGGTACTGGAAACACCATATATTTT.

The chain recombines TRBV7-2 with TRBJ2-7; the match to TRBD2 covers 8 bases. The V gene end was trimmed by 3 bases and the J gene end by 6 bases; junction bases not matched to a gene: 10. Per the germline V gene, CDR1 is SGHTA and CDR2 is FQGNSA. The CDR3 totals 15 residues. This CDR3 reads CASSFLAGPPGEQYF. DNA of the CDR3: TGTGCCAGCAGCTTCTTAGCGGGGCCCCCGGGCGAGCAGTACTTC. The entire variable domain, with the rest obtained from reference TRBV7-2 and TRBJ2-7, is as follows: GAGVSQSPSNKVTEKGKDVELRCDPISGHTALYWYRQSLGQGLEFLIYFQGNSAPDKSGLPSDRFSAERTGGSVSTLTIQRTQQEDSAVYLCASSFLAGPPGEQYFGPGTRLTVT.

The chain is built from TRBV6-1 and TRBJ1-2, with D tentatively TRBD1 (6 bases). Trimming took 3 bases from V and 6 from J, leaving 14 bases between them. The V gene's germline CDR1 is MNHNS and CDR2 SASEGT. CDR3 length equals 14 residues. The CDR3 nucleotides read TGTGCCAGCAGTGAGGGGGGGGCAGCGAATGGCTACACCTTC. This gives the protein CASSEGGAANGYTF.

This chain joins TRBV10-3 and TRBJ2-1; D gene unclear. Trimming took off 2 bases at V and 8 bases at J, with 7 bases between the two ends. From germline, CDR1 is ENHRY and CDR2 SYGVKD. The CDR3 consists of 12 residues. The CDR3 DNA reads TGTGCCATCAGTGAGGCAGTCCATGAGCAGTTCTTC. Translating gives CAISEAVHEQFF.

This chain links TRBV28 with TRBJ2-7; 7 nucleotides line up with TRBD1. CDR1 MDHEN and CDR2 SYDVKM come from the germline V gene. This CDR3 has 15 amino acids. V gave up 6 bases and J gave up 4 bases; unmatched junction bases: 12. The CDR3 reads CASRRITGALYEQYF. The CDR3 bases are TGTGCCAGCAGAAGAATTACAGGGGCGCTGTACGAGCAGTACTTC.

The rearrangement links TRBV6-5 to TRBJ2-3; D remains ambiguous. Trimming took 0 bases from V and 3 from J, leaving 7 bases between them. Germline-derived CDR1 and CDR2 are MNHEY and SVGAGI. There are 14 residues in the CDR3. The CDR3 bases are TGTGCCAGCAGTTACTCCCTAGGAACAGATACGCAGTATTTT. It encodes CASSYSLGTDTQYF.

This rearrangement joins TRBV4-1 to TRBJ1-4, with no clear D. Trimming shortened V by 7 bases and J by 7 bases, and 19 bases separated the two germline ends. Per germline, CDR1 MGHRA and CDR2 YSYEKL. This CDR3 spans 15 amino acids. The CDR3: CASTPLEPRGEKLFF. As DNA, the CDR3 is TGCGCCAGCACACCGTTAGAACCTCGGGGTGAAAAACTGTTTTTT.

The chain joins TRBV7-8 to TRBJ1-1; 8 bases map to TRBD1. The germline CDR1 and CDR2 sequences are SGHVS and FQNEAQ. This CDR3 region has 14 residues. The trim removed 3 bases at V and 3 bases at J, leaving 3 bases unmatched. The CDR3 here is CASSLGRGHTEAFF. CDR3 bases: TGTGCCAGCAGCTTGGGCAGGGGGCACACTGAAGCTTTCTTT. The full variable domain, in which reference TRBV7-8 and TRBJ1-1 provide the parts outside the CDR3, is GAGVSQSPRYKVAKRGQDVALRCDPISGHVSLFWYQQALGQGPEFLTYFQNEAQLDKSGLPSDRFFAERPEGSVSTLKIQRTQQEDSAVYLCASSLGRGHTEAFFGQGTRLTVV.

CDR3 in DNA: TGTGCCAGCAGCTCTACCGCCGGACAGGGTTCCTACAATGAGCAGTTCTTC. It translates to CASSSTAGQGSYNEQFF. This chain joins TRBV7-2 and TRBJ2-1; 8 bases line up with TRBD1. This CDR3 region has 17 residues. The trim removed 4 bases at V and 1 base at J, leaving 9 bases unmatched. CDR1 and CDR2 from the germline V gene are SGHTA and FQGNSA.

This clone was observed a handful of times. CDR3 in amino acids: CAWSVQGQGAFGLQPQHF. Here the CDR3 DNA reads TGTGCCTGGAGTGTACAGGGGCAGGGGGCCTTTGGATTACAGCCCCAGCATTTT. The V call is TRBV30, the J call TRBJ1-5, with TRBD1 identical over 8 bases. The CDR3 spans 18 residues. CDR1 is GTSNPN, CDR2 SVGIG, per germline (reference sequence). Trimming cost V 0 bases and J 7 bases; bases outside gene matches: 17.

The chain uses TRBV18 and TRBJ1-5; D possibly corresponds to TRBD1 (5 bases). Germline CDR1 and CDR2: KGHSH and LQKENI. CDR3 size: 14 residues. V was trimmed by 6 bases and J by 8 bases, leaving 17 bases between them. The CDR3 coding sequence is TGTGCCAGCTCTCTTGCCCAGGGATTGGAGCCCCAGCATTTT. This codes for CASSLAQGLEPQHF.

V gene TRBV7-3 combines with J gene TRBJ1-1; TRBD1 is a possible D gene (6 bases). This CDR3 is built from 13 residues. The germline V and J ends were trimmed by 4 bases and 4 bases, with 10 bases remaining between them. Germline-derived CDR1 and CDR2 are SGHTA and FQGTGA. The CDR3 bases are TGTGCCAGCAGCTCCGGACAGAGCACTGAAGCTTTCTTT. It encodes CASSSGQSTEAFF.

V and J are TRBV7-9 and TRBJ2-1; the match to TRBD1 covers 12 bases. The CDR3 sequence is 16 residues long. The germline CDR1 and CDR2 sequences are SEHNR and FQNEAQ (reference sequence). Trimming removed 5 bases from V and 6 bases from J; junction bases left unmatched: 8. The CDR3 coding sequence is TGTGCCAGCAGCCCTCCCCCGGGACAGGGGGCCAATGAGCAGTTCTTC. Translating gives CASSPPPGQGANEQFF.

The chain uses TRBV10-3 and TRBJ1-6; the D gene is possibly TRBD1 (5 bases). CDR1 and CDR2 (germline): ENHRY, SYGVKD. The CDR3 totals 15 residues. Trimming took off 3 bases at V and 6 bases at J, with 12 bases between the two ends. Here the CDR3 reads CAISDARAANSPLHF. The CDR3 region has the DNA TGTGCCATCAGTGATGCCAGGGCAGCTAATTCACCCCTCCACTTT.

This chain uses TRBV3-1 (or the pseudogene TRBV3-2) with TRBJ1-2; 8 nucleotides match TRBD1. Germline lookup yields CDR1 LGHDT and CDR2 YNNKEL (reference sequence). This CDR3 contains 13 residues. After removal of 4 bases from V and 7 bases from J, the junction contained 5 bases not matched to a gene. The CDR3 DNA reads as TGTGCCAGCAGCCCCCAGGGGGCGCGTGGCTACACCTTC. As protein: CASSPQGARGYTF.

This clone has a single count. The rearrangement uses TRBV6-5 and TRBJ2-5; 9 nucleotides agree with TRBD2. V was clipped by 11 bases and J by 2 bases; unmatched bases: 9. Germline V gene lookup returns CDR1 MNHEY and CDR2 SVGAGI. The CDR3 extends over 14 amino acids. CDR3 DNA sequence: TGTGCCTCCCGTCCGACTAGCGGACAAGAGACCCAGTACTTC. Its protein product is CASRPTSGQETQYF.

The chain uses TRBV3-1 (or the pseudogene TRBV3-2) and TRBJ1-2; 8 nucleotides align to TRBD1. V gave up 1 base and J gave up 7 bases; unmatched junction bases: 8. This CDR3 region has 15 residues. Germline V gene lookup returns CDR1 LGHDT and CDR2 YNNKEL (reference sequence). The CDR3 is CASSQVGQGIGGYTF. In DNA, the CDR3 is TGTGCCAGCAGCCAAGTAGGACAGGGCATAGGTGGCTACACCTTC.

The V and J genes are TRBV15 and TRBJ2-1; 7 positions match TRBD2. J was trimmed by 7 bases and V by 1 base; bases with no gene match: 4. CDR1 LNHNV and CDR2 YYDKDF come from the germline V gene (reference sequence). This CDR3 has 14 amino acids. DNA of the CDR3: TGTGCCACCAGCAGAGGGGGGGGGATTAATGAGCAGTTCTTC. It translates to CATSRGGGINEQFF.

The chain is built from TRBV4-2 and TRBJ1-4, with 7 bases identical to TRBD1. The CDR3 extends over 14 amino acids. Germline assignment: CDR1 LGHNA and CDR2 YNFKEQ. V shed 5 bases and J 5 bases; nucleotides not matched to a gene: 5. In DNA, the CDR3 is TGTGCCAGCAGCGATCAGGGGGGAAATGAAAAACTGTTTTTT. Protein: CASSDQGGNEKLFF.

The rearrangement uses TRBV6-6 and TRBJ2-7; TRBD1 might be the D (5 bases). CDR3 length equals 13 residues. Germline CDR1 is MNHNY and CDR2 is SVGAGI (reference sequence). V was shortened by 4 bases and J by 0 bases, with 7 bases between the two germline ends. CDR3 amino acids: CASSWGTSYEQYF. Here the CDR3 DNA reads TGTGCCAGCAGTTGGGGCACCTCCTACGAGCAGTACTTC.

This rearrangement joins TRBV5-6 to TRBJ2-5; 12 bases align to TRBD1. The V gene end was trimmed by 2 bases and the J gene end by 5 bases; junction bases not matched to a gene: 7. This CDR3 has 16 residues. Per the germline V gene, CDR1 is SGHDT and CDR2 is YYEEEE. Here the CDR3 DNA reads TGTGCCAGCAGCTTCCTGGGACAGGGGGCATACGAGACCCAGTACTTC. Translation gives CASSFLGQGAYETQYF.

The chain joins TRBV7-2 to TRBJ2-7; 7 bases are a match to TRBD2. The CDR3 contains 15 residues. From germline, CDR1 is SGHTA and CDR2 FQGNSA. The V and J ends lost 2 bases and 0 bases, in that order; junction bases with no gene match: 4. DNA of the CDR3: TGTGCCAGCAGCTTATTCGGGGGGAGCTCCTACGAGCAGTACTTC. Encoded protein: CASSLFGGSSYEQYF.

The gene calls are TRBV5-1 and TRBJ2-1; D not certain. The length of the CDR3 is 15 residues. Germline V gene lookup returns CDR1 SGHRS and CDR2 YFSETQ. With 2 bases removed from V and 0 bases from J, the gap between germline ends came to 9 bases. CDR3: CASSFGGSSYNEQFF. The CDR3 DNA reads as TGCGCCAGCAGCTTCGGCGGAAGCTCCTACAATGAGCAGTTCTTC.